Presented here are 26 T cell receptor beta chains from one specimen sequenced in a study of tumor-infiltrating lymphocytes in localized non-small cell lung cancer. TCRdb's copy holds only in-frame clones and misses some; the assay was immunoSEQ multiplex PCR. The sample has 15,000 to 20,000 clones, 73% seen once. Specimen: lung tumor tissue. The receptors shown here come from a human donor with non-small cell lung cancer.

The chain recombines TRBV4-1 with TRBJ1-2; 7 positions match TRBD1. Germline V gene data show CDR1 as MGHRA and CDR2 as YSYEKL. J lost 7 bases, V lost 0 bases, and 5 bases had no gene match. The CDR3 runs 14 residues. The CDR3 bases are TGCGCCAGCAGCCAAGAGGAGGGGGCTCGTGGCTACACCTTC. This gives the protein CASSQEEGARGYTF.

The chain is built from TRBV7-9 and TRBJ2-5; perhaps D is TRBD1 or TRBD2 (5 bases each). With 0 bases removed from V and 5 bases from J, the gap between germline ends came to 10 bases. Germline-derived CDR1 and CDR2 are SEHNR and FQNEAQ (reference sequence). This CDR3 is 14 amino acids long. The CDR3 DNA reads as TGTGCCAGCAGCTTAGCTTGGGGGATGGAGACCCAGTACTTC. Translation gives CASSLAWGMETQYF.

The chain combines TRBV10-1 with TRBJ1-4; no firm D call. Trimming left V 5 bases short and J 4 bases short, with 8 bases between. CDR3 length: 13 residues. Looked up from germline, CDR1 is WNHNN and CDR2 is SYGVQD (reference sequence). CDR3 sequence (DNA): TGCGCCAGCAGTCGCCAGCTTAATGAAAAACTGTTTTTT. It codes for CASSRQLNEKLFF.

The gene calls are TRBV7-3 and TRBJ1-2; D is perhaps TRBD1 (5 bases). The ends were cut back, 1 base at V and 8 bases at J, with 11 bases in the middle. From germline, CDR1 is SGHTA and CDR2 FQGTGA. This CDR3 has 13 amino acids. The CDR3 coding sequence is TGTGCCAGCAGCTTAAGGGGGGACCGGGGCTACACCTTC. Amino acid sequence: CASSLRGDRGYTF.

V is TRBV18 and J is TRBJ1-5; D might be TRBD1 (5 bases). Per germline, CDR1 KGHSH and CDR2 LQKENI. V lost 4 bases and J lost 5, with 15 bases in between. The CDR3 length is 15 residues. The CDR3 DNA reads TGTGCCAGCTCACTTCGCCAGGGAGGTTATCAGCCCCAGCATTTT. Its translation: CASSLRQGGYQPQHF.

CDR3 protein: CASSPREGQPQHF. The CDR3 DNA sequence: TGTGCCAGCAGCCCCAGGGAAGGTCAGCCCCAGCATTTT. This chain links TRBV28 with TRBJ1-5; D possibly corresponds to TRBD1 (5 bases). There are 13 residues in the CDR3. Trimming took off 6 bases at V and 6 bases at J, with 12 bases between the two ends. The germline gives CDR1 MDHEN, CDR2 SYDVKM. Variable domain in full (rest from reference TRBV28 and TRBJ1-5): DVKVTQSSRYLVKRTGEKVFLECVQDMDHENMFWYRQDPGLGLRLIYFSYDVKMKEKGDIPEGYSVSREKKERFSLILESASTNQTSMYLCASSPREGQPQHFGDGTRLSIL.

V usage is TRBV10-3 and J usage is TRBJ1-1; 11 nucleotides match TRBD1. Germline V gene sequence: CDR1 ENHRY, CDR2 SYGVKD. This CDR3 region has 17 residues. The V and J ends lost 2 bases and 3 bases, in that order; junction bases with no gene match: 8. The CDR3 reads CAISEIRTGGYDTEAFF. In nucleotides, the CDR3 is TGTGCCATCAGTGAGATACGGACAGGGGGCTATGACACTGAAGCTTTCTTT.

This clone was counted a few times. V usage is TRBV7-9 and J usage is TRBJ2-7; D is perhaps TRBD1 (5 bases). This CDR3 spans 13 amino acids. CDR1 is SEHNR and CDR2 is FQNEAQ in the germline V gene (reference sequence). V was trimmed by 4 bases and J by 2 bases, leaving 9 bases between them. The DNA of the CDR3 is TGTGCCAGCAGCTCGGGCAGGGCCTACGAGCAGTACTTC. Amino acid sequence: CASSSGRAYEQYF.

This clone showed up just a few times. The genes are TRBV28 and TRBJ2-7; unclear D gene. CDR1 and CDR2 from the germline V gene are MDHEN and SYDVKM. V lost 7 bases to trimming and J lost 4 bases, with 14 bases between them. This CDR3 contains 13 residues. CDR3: CASNPSAAYEQYF. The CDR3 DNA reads TGTGCCAGCAATCCCTCCGCGGCTTACGAGCAGTACTTC.

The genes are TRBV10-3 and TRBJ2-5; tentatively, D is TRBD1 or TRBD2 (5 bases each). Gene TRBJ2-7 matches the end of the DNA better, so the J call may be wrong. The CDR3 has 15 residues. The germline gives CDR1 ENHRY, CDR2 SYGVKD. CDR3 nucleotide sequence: TGTGCCATCAGTGAGTTCACAGGAGGCCGTTACGAGCAGTACTTC. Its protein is CAISEFTGGRYEQYF.

CDR3 nucleotides: TGTGCCAGCAGCTTGGGAGTGAGCTCCTACGAGCAGTACTTC. It codes for CASSLGVSSYEQYF. The V call is TRBV5-6, the J call TRBJ2-7; D gene unclear. Germline V gene lookup returns CDR1 SGHDT and CDR2 YYEEEE. The CDR3 has 14 residues. Trimming pared 0 bases from V and 0 bases from J, leaving 7 bases between.

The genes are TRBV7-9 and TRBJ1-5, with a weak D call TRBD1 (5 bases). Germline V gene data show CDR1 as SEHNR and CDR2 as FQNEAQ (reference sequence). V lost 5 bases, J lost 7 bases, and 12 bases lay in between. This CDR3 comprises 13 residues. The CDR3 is CASSRQGEQPQHF. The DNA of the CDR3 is TGTGCCAGCAGCCGGCAGGGAGAACAGCCCCAGCATTTT.

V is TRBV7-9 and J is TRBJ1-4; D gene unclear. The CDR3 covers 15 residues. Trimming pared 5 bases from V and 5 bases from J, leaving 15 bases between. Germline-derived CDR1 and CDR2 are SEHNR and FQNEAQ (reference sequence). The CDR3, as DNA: TGTGCCAGCAGCCTACAAAGGGCCTCGAATGAAAAACTGTTTTTT. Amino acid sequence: CASSLQRASNEKLFF.

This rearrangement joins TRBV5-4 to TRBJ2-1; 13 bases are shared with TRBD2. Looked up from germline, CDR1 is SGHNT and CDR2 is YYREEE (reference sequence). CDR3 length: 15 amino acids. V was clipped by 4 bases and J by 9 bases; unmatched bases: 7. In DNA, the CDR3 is TGTGCCAGCAGCCGGACTAGCGGGAGTTGGAGTGAGCAGTTCTTC. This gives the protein CASSRTSGSWSEQFF.

This chain's CDR3 is CASSPREGRAEAFF. The CDR3 DNA reads TGTGCCAGCTCACCCCGTGAGGGGAGGGCTGAAGCTTTCTTT. The rearrangement links TRBV18 to TRBJ1-1; D is possibly TRBD1 (5 bases). The germline V gene has CDR1 KGHSH and CDR2 LQKENI. Trimming cost V 3 bases and J 6 bases, with 14 bases left between them. This CDR3 is built from 14 residues. Complete variable domain (other parts from reference TRBV18 and TRBJ1-1): NAGVMQNPRHLVRRRGQEARLRCSPMKGHSHVYWYRQLPEEGLKFMVYLQKENIIDESGMPKERFSAEFPKEGPSILRIQQVVRGDSAAYFCASSPREGRAEAFFGQGTRLTVV.

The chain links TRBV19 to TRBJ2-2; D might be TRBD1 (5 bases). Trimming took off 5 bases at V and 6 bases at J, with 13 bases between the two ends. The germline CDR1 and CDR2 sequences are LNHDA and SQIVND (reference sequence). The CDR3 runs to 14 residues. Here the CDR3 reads CASSSQVVAGELFF. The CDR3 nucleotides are TGTGCCAGTAGTTCACAGGTAGTAGCCGGGGAGCTGTTTTTT.

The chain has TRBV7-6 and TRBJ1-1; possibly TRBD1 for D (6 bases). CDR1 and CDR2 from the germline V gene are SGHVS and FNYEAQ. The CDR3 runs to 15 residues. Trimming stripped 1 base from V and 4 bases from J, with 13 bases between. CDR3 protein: CASSLDRLGATEAFF. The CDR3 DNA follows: TGTGCCAGCAGCTTAGATAGGCTGGGGGCCACTGAAGCTTTCTTT. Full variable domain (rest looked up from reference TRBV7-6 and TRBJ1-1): GAGVSQSPRYKVTKRGQDVALRCDPISGHVSLYWYRQALGQGPEFLTYFNYEAQQDKSGLPNDRFSAERPEGSISTLTIQRTEQRDSAMYRCASSLDRLGATEAFFGQGTRLTVV.

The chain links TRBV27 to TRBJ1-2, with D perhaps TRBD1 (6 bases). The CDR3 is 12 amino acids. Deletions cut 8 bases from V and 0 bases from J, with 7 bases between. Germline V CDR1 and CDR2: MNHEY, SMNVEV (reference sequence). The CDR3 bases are TGTGCCAGCGGGACACCTAACTATGGCTACACCTTC. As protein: CASGTPNYGYTF.

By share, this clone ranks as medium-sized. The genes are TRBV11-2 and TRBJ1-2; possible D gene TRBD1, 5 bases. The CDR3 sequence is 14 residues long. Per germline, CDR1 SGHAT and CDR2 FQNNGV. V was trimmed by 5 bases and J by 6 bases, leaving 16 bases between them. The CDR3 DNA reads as TGTGCCAGCAGCCTAACCCGGACAACGAATGGCTACACCTTC. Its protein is CASSLTRTTNGYTF.

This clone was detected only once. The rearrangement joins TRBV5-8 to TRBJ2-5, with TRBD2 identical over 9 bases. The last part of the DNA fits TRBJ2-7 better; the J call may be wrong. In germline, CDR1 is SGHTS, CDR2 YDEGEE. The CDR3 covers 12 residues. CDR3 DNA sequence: TGTGCCAGCACCATTAGCGGGAGCGAGCAGTACTTC. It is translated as CASTISGSEQYF.

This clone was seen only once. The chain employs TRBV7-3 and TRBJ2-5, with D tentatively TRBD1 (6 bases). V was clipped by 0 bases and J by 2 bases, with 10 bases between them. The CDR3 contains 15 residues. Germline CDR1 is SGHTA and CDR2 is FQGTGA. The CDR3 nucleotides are TGTGCCAGCAGCTTAACCCCAGGGGAACAAGAGACCCAGTACTTC. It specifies CASSLTPGEQETQYF. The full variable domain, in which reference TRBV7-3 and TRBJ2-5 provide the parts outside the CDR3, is GAGVSQTPSNKVTEKGKYVELRCDPISGHTALYWYRQSLGQGPEFLIYFQGTGAADDSGLPNDRFFAVRPEGSVSTLKIQRTERGDSAVYLCASSLTPGEQETQYFGPGTRLLVL.

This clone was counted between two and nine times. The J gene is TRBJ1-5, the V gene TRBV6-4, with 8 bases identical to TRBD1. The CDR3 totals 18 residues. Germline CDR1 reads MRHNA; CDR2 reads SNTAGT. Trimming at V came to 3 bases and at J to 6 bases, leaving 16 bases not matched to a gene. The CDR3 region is CASSDPNQGAPLGQPQHF. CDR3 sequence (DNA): TGTGCCAGCAGTGATCCAAATCAGGGGGCGCCGCTCGGTCAGCCCCAGCATTTT.

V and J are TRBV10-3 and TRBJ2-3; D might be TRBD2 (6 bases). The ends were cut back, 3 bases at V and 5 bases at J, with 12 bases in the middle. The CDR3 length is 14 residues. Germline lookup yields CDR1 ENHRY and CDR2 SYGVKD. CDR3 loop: CAISDGGFRDTQYF. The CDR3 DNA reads TGTGCCATCAGTGACGGGGGATTCAGAGATACGCAGTATTTT.

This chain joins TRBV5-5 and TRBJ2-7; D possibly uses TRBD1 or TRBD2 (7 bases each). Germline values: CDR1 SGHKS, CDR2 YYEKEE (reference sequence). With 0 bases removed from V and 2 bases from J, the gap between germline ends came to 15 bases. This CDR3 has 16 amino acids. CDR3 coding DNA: TGTGCCAGCAGCTTGGCCGGGGGGACAGTCCCCTACGAGCAGTACTTC. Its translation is CASSLAGGTVPYEQYF.

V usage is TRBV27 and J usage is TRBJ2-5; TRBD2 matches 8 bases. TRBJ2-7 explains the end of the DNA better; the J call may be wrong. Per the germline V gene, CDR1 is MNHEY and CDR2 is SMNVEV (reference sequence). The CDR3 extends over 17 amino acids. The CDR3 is CASSWGARGTSSYEQYF. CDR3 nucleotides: TGTGCCAGCTCTTGGGGAGCCCGGGGGACTAGCTCCTACGAGCAGTACTTC.

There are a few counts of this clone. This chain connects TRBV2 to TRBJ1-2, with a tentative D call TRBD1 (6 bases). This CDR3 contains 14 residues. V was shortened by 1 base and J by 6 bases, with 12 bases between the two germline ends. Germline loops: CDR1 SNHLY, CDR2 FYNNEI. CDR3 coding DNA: TGTGCCAGCAGTGAAGGGACAGTTTATGATGGCTACACCTTC. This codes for CASSEGTVYDGYTF.